This TCR beta chain was obtained from a study of cytomegalovirus exposure and HLA in healthy donors. Primers for the PCR totalled 60 Vbeta and 13 Jbeta. Using immunoSEQ multiplex PCR, the repertoire was profiled, and TCRdb retains in-frame clones only, with some absent. The table lists more than 45,000 clones, about 77% of them singletons, with 2.5% to 3% in the top ten. This CDR3 is 18 amino acids long. Trimming removed 5 bases at V and 0 bases at J, with 22 bases between. Germline V gene sequence: CDR1 SGHDN, CDR2 FVKESK. The rearrangement links TRBV14 to TRBJ1-2; possibly TRBD1 for D (6 bases). The clonotype comes from a woman aged 40 to 55 in good health and CMV-seropositive. Sequencing was carried out using PBMCs. The CDR3 region is CASSSTQDRFTSNYGYTF. In DNA form, the CDR3 reads TGTGCCAGCAGCTCTACGCAGGACAGATTTACCTCTAACTATGGCTACACCTTC.